This T cell receptor beta chain was recorded in a study of shared clonotypes between healthy human individuals. Study background: Each donor had three CD4 naive, three CD4 memory, two CD8 naive and one CD8 memory plate.

V shed 8 bases, J shed 1 base, and the junction held 3 bases outside the gene matches. This CDR3 is 14 amino acids long. Germline V lookup: CDR1 KGHSH, CDR2 LQKENI. Assay: immunoSEQ multiplex PCR; the TCRdb copy retains only in-frame clones and omits some. The profile shows over a million clones, around 74% of them singletons. Study results and limitations: Against clonotypes common to all four donors, non-shared ones had lower generation probabilities.

A word on this clone: Antigen: not known.

The material sequenced was memory CD4+ T cells sorted from blood. Subset here: CD45RA-negative fraction. This chain links TRBV18 with TRBJ2-2; 8 bases match TRBD1. The receptor comes from a man aged 18 to 30 in good health. The CDR3: CASPGTGNTGELFF. DNA of the CDR3: TGTGCCAGCCCGGGGACAGGGAACACCGGGGAGCTGTTTTTT.